The 23 T cell receptor beta chains reported below all come from one sample, sequenced in a study of T-cell reconstitution after alpha-beta-depleted transplantation in children. The authors prepared the TCRbeta library with unique molecular identifiers. MiXCR was run by TCRdb on the PCR reads, yielding one entry per CDR3 protein. This sample yields about 900,000 distinct CDR3 sequences, of which less than 30% are seen a single time; over 25% belongs to the top ten. Specimen: PBMCs, mostly from graft donor cells, collected 360 days after TCRalphabeta/CD19-depleted stem cell transplant. The receptors shown here come from a boy under two years old who had a stem cell transplant for SCID, so the T cells may come from the graft donor.

The chain is built from TRBV29-1 and TRBJ1-4, with a weak D call TRBD1 (5 bases). The V end lost 6 bases, the J end lost 4 bases, and 18 bases lay between the germline ends. Germline CDR1 SQVTM, CDR2 ANQGSEA. This CDR3 is built from 15 residues. The DNA of the CDR3 is TGCAGCGTCGGACGTTCGGGACGGGATAATGAAAAACTGTTTTTT. Its protein is CSVGRSGRDNEKLFF.

The chain carries TRBV2 and TRBJ2-7, with 9 bases identical to TRBD2. With V trimmed by 7 bases and J by 5 bases, 9 bases remained unmatched. Germline CDR1 SNHLY, CDR2 FYNNEI. This CDR3 comprises 14 residues. This CDR3 is CASTFRGGAHEQYF. The DNA for the CDR3 is TGTGCCAGCACTTTTCGCGGGGGGGCCCACGAGCAGTACTTC.

V gene TRBV5-1 combines with J gene TRBJ2-7, with 8 bases identical to TRBD1. The CDR3 has 15 amino acids. The germline V gene encodes CDR1 SGHRS and CDR2 YFSETQ. V lost 0 bases and J lost 4; bases outside the gene matches: 6. Here the CDR3 reads CASSLVRDRRYEQYF. For the CDR3, the DNA is TGCGCCAGCAGCTTGGTACGGGACAGGAGGTACGAGCAGTACTTC.

This clonotype came up a few times. The CDR3: CSARKYNEQFF. CDR3 nucleotide sequence: TGCAGTGCTAGAAAGTACAATGAGCAGTTCTTC. The chain has TRBV20-1 and TRBJ2-1, with no clear D. Germline-derived CDR1 and CDR2 are DFQATT and SNEGSKA (reference sequence). The V gene lost 2 bases and the J gene lost 4 bases, with 3 bases spanning the gap. The CDR3 extends over 11 amino acids.

This clonotype was observed a few times. This sequence joins TRBV29-1 and TRBJ1-1; D ambiguous. The germline CDR1 and CDR2 sequences are SQVTM and ANQGSEA. The CDR3 extends over 13 amino acids. V was pared by 7 bases and J by 2 bases, with 14 bases between. The DNA for the CDR3 is TGCAGCGCCTCAGGTCGCCTTAACACTGAAGCTTTCTTT. Protein sequence: CSASGRLNTEAFF.

The CDR3 nucleotides are TGTGCCAGCAGCGCACATTCGAAATACAATGAGCAGTTCTTC. Translating it yields CASSAHSKYNEQFF. The gene calls are TRBV7-9 and TRBJ2-1; D is uncertain. Germline CDR1 SEHNR, CDR2 FQNEAQ (reference sequence). The CDR3 length is 14 residues. V shed 5 bases and J shed 4 bases, with 12 bases lying between them.

The J gene is TRBJ2-2, the V gene TRBV11-2, with 11 bases matching TRBD2. Germline CDR1 is SGHAT and CDR2 is FQNNGV. J gave up 8 bases and V 5 bases, and 22 bases lay outside the gene matches. The CDR3 covers 20 residues. CDR3: CASSTRGLAEGPRLRGELFF. The CDR3 coding sequence is TGTGCCAGCAGCACGCGGGGACTAGCGGAGGGGCCAAGGCTGAGGGGGGAGCTGTTTTTT.

This clonotype turned up a few times. The chain combines TRBV28 with TRBJ1-6; tentatively, D is TRBD1 (5 bases). CDR1 MDHEN and CDR2 SYDVKM come from the germline V gene. Trimming left V 6 bases short and J 14 bases short, with 20 bases between. The CDR3 is 14 residues long. Written as DNA, the CDR3 is TGTGCCAGCAGCACTCAGGGCCCTGGGACTTCCCTCCACTTT. It encodes CASSTQGPGTSLHF. The full variable domain, in which reference TRBV28 and TRBJ1-6 provide the parts outside the CDR3, is DVKVTQSSRYLVKRTGEKVFLECVQDMDHENMFWYRQDPGLGLRLIYFSYDVKMKEKGDIPEGYSVSREKKERFSLILESASTNQTSMYLCASSTQGPGTSLHFGNGTRLTVT.

A note on this clonotype: It may be a read error: a sequence one base away is much more abundant. The V call is TRBV28, the J call TRBJ2-1, with no clear D. V was cut by 5 bases and J by 3 bases, with 11 bases left in between. The CDR3 is 14 amino acids. CDR1 MDHEN and CDR2 SYDVKM come from the germline V gene. CDR3 in amino acids: CASSRPPGYNEQFF. The CDR3 region has the DNA TGTGCCAGCAGTCGCCCCCCAGGCTACAATGAGCAGTTCTTC. Full variable domain (remainder filled in from reference TRBV28 and TRBJ2-1): DVKVTQSSRYLVKRTGEKVFLECVQDMDHENMFWYRQDPGLGLRLIYFSYDVKMKEKGDIPEGYSVSREKKERFSLILESASTNQTSMYLCASSRPPGYNEQFFGPGTRLTVL.

This rearrangement joins TRBV7-2 to TRBJ2-3, with 10 positions matching TRBD2. From germline, CDR1 is SGHTA and CDR2 FQGNSA. The J segment lost 9 bases and the V segment lost 0 bases, leaving 18 bases of the junction unmatched. CDR3 length: 19 amino acids. The CDR3 reads CASSLALAGDTSTGVTQYF. CDR3 sequence (DNA): TGTGCCAGCAGCTTAGCGCTAGCGGGGGACACGTCTACGGGTGTGACGCAGTATTTT.

The rearrangement uses TRBV7-9 and TRBJ2-2, with a tentative D call TRBD2 (5 bases). Germline lookup yields CDR1 SEHNR and CDR2 FQNEAQ (reference sequence). The V and J ends lost 5 bases and 2 bases respectively, with 18 bases between them. CDR3 length: 17 amino acids. CDR3 region: CASSPTTWEPNTGELFF. The CDR3 coding sequence is TGTGCCAGCAGCCCCACAACCTGGGAGCCCAACACCGGGGAGCTGTTTTTT.

CDR3 residues: CASSQGGGGASGTGELFF. The DNA of the CDR3 is TGTGCCAGCAGCCAAGGAGGTGGGGGGGCCTCGGGCACCGGGGAGCTGTTTTTT. V usage is TRBV4-2 and J usage is TRBJ2-2, with D possibly being TRBD2 (7 bases). The CDR3 extends over 18 amino acids. Germline assignment: CDR1 LGHNA and CDR2 YNFKEQ. V lost 1 base and J lost 4, with 19 bases in between.

This chain connects TRBV6-5 to TRBJ2-2; TRBD1 matches 10 bases. Trimming removed 3 bases from V and 0 bases from J; junction bases left unmatched: 10. The CDR3 extends over 19 amino acids. CDR1 and CDR2 (germline): MNHEY, SVGAGI. CDR3 nucleotides: TGTGCCAGCAGTTATGGGGGAGGACAGGGGGGTACGAACACCGGGGAGCTGTTTTTT. Its translation: CASSYGGGQGGTNTGELFF.

The chain combines TRBV29-1 with TRBJ2-7; possible D gene TRBD2, 6 bases. This CDR3 has 15 amino acids. Trimming stripped 3 bases from V and 6 bases from J, with 21 bases between. The germline V gene encodes CDR1 SQVTM and CDR2 ANQGSEA. Here the CDR3 reads CSVEVRDWGTGEQYF. The CDR3 DNA follows: TGCAGCGTTGAGGTCCGGGACTGGGGGACCGGCGAGCAGTACTTC.

The chain is built from TRBV12-3 or TRBV12-4 and TRBJ2-5; D is perhaps TRBD2 (6 bases). The germline V and J ends were trimmed by 2 bases and 5 bases, with 15 bases remaining between them. The CDR3 has 15 amino acids. In DNA form, the CDR3 reads TGTGCCAGCAGTTTAACGCGACTAGAGGTGGAGACCCAGTACTTC. Its protein product is CASSLTRLEVETQYF.

The chain uses TRBV20-1 and TRBJ1-4; D may be TRBD1 (6 bases). The CDR3 totals 14 residues. V lost 1 base and J 9 bases, leaving 15 bases between the germline ends. CDR1 is DFQATT, CDR2 SNEGSKA, per germline (reference sequence). CDR3 amino acids: CSARVSGVEKKLFF. The CDR3 DNA reads as TGCAGTGCTAGAGTATCAGGGGTGGAGAAAAAACTGTTTTTT.

At least ten counts were recorded for this clonotype. The gene calls are TRBV6-5 and TRBJ1-4, with 8 nucleotides matching TRBD1. The CDR3 has 15 amino acids. The trim removed 0 bases at V and 7 bases at J, leaving 4 bases unmatched. CDR1 and CDR2 from the germline V gene are MNHEY and SVGAGI. CDR3 residues: CASSYSTGVGEKLFF. In DNA, the CDR3 is TGTGCCAGCAGTTACTCGACAGGGGTGGGTGAAAAACTGTTTTTT.

There are a few counts of this clonotype. The chain carries TRBV20-1 and TRBJ2-1; D possibly uses TRBD1 or TRBD2 (5 bases each). Trimming left V 3 bases short and J 9 bases short, with 24 bases between. CDR1 DFQATT and CDR2 SNEGSKA come from the germline V gene (reference sequence). CDR3 size: 16 residues. For the CDR3, the DNA is TGCAGTGCTAGGGACCTCAGGACCGTAAATGGGGGTGAGCAGTTCTTC. Amino acids: CSARDLRTVNGGEQFF.

V and J are TRBV4-1 and TRBJ2-1, with a tentative D call TRBD2 (6 bases). Trimming shortened V by 4 bases and J by 0 bases, and 19 bases separated the two germline ends. The CDR3 covers 18 residues. Germline CDR1 and CDR2: MGHRA and YSYEKL. This CDR3 is CASSPYIPGGRSYNEQFF. CDR3 in DNA: TGCGCCAGCAGCCCCTACATCCCCGGGGGTCGCTCCTACAATGAGCAGTTCTTC.

This clonotype was detected only a few times. This CDR3 is CAISESEWTSNTGELFF. As DNA, the CDR3 is TGTGCCATCAGTGAGTCGGAATGGACATCGAACACCGGGGAGCTGTTTTTT. The genes are TRBV10-3 and TRBJ2-2; TRBD1 might be the D (5 bases). The CDR3 loop spans 17 amino acids. Trimming removed 0 bases from V and 0 bases from J, with 11 bases in between. CDR1 is ENHRY, CDR2 SYGVKD, per germline.

This clonotype was counted a few times. This chain joins TRBV11-2 and TRBJ1-3; 11 bases are a match to TRBD1. The germline gives CDR1 SGHAT, CDR2 FQNNGV. V was pared by 5 bases and J by 9 bases, with 15 bases of the junction left unmatched. The CDR3 runs 17 residues. DNA of the CDR3: TGTGCCAGCAGCAGAACATCGCCGGGACAGGGGGTTGGCACCATATATTTT. Protein product: CASSRTSPGQGVGTIYF.

The chain employs TRBV19 and TRBJ2-4; D ambiguous. CDR3 length: 14 amino acids. CDR1 and CDR2 from the germline V gene are LNHDA and SQIVND (reference sequence). V was clipped by 4 bases and J by 1 base, with 8 bases between them. For the CDR3, the DNA is TGTGCCAGTAGTAAAGGCTGGGCCAAAAACATTCAGTACTTC. Its protein is CASSKGWAKNIQYF.

This chain uses TRBV6-5 with TRBJ1-3; D ambiguous. The V gene's germline CDR1 is MNHEY and CDR2 SVGAGI. Trimming shortened V by 0 bases and J by 0 bases, and 9 bases separated the two germline ends. This CDR3 comprises 16 residues. CDR3 nucleotides: TGTGCCAGCAGTTACTCGGGCGAGAGCTCTGGAAACACCATATATTTT. As protein: CASSYSGESSGNTIYF.